The 20 T cell receptor beta chains below were found in one sample sequenced in a study of shared clonotypes between healthy human individuals. Sequencing used immunoSEQ multiplex PCR; TCRdb keeps in-frame clones, though not all of them. This sample has about 530,000 clones; 95% to 97% occur once, and the top ten carry 0.055% to 0.075%. Sequenced: naive CD4+ T cells sorted from blood. Indicated subset: CD45RA+ positively selected. Receptor source: a woman in her thirties in good health.

This clone came up once. The CDR3 spells CASSYSNRGGTEAFF. In DNA, the CDR3 is TGTGCCAGCAGTTACTCGAACAGGGGTGGGACTGAAGCTTTCTTT. The gene calls are TRBV6-5 and TRBJ1-1; 7 positions agree with TRBD1. The CDR3 runs to 15 residues. The germline gives CDR1 MNHEY, CDR2 SVGAGI. V shed 0 bases, J shed 5 bases, and the junction held 6 bases outside the gene matches.

The CDR3 region is CASSISGGPYNEQFF. The CDR3 DNA is TGTGCCAGTAGTATATCTGGGGGGCCTTACAATGAGCAGTTCTTC. The chain has TRBV19 and TRBJ2-1; D may correspond to TRBD1 or TRBD2 (6 bases each). The CDR3 extends over 15 amino acids. Trimming pared 2 bases from V and 4 bases from J, leaving 12 bases between. Germline-derived CDR1 and CDR2 are LNHDA and SQIVND (reference sequence). The full variable domain, rest sourced from reference TRBV19 and TRBJ2-1, is DGGITQSPKYLFRKEGQNVTLSCEQNLNHDAMYWYRQDPGQGLRLIYYSQIVNDFQKGDIAEGYSVSREKKESFPLTVTSAQKNPTAFYLCASSISGGPYNEQFFGPGTRLTVL.

The chain carries TRBV2 and TRBJ2-2; TRBD2 matches 9 bases. The ends lost 6 bases at V and 8 bases at J; junction bases unmatched: 4. Germline values: CDR1 SNHLY, CDR2 FYNNEI. The CDR3 covers 13 residues. CDR3 nucleotides: TGTGCCAGCAGCGGACTAGCGAGGGGGGAGCTGTTTTTT. Protein sequence: CASSGLARGELFF.

In DNA form, the CDR3 reads TGTGCCAGCTTACTCACAGGGTCTGGAAACACCATATATTTT. Translation: CASLLTGSGNTIYF. The chain has TRBV18 and TRBJ1-3; perhaps TRBD1 as D (6 bases). Germline loops: CDR1 KGHSH, CDR2 LQKENI. The V gene lost 7 bases and the J gene lost 1 base, with 11 bases spanning the gap. The CDR3 has 14 residues.

This chain links TRBV20-1 with TRBJ2-7, with D tentatively TRBD1 (5 bases). CDR3 length: 11 residues. Trimming left V 5 bases short and J 6 bases short, with 11 bases between. The germline gives CDR1 DFQATT, CDR2 SNEGSKA (reference sequence). In DNA form, the CDR3 reads TGCAGTGCTTATACAGGTGGCGAGCAGTACTTC. Protein sequence: CSAYTGGEQYF.

The rearrangement links TRBV11-2 to TRBJ2-5; D unresolved. Germline-derived CDR1 and CDR2 are SGHAT and FQNNGV. The CDR3 is made up of 11 amino acids. V was pared by 6 bases and J by 5 bases, with 7 bases between. The CDR3 region is CASRVGETQYF. The CDR3 DNA reads TGTGCCAGCAGAGTTGGGGAGACCCAGTACTTC.

The genes are TRBV5-1 and TRBJ2-1, with a tentative D call TRBD1 (6 bases). Germline CDR1 is SGHRS and CDR2 is YFSETQ. The CDR3 consists of 14 residues. Trimming removed 6 bases from V and 3 bases from J, with 13 bases in between. The CDR3 is CASKSGQVYNEQFF. The CDR3 region has the DNA TGCGCCAGCAAGTCGGGACAAGTCTACAATGAGCAGTTCTTC. Variable domain in full (rest from reference TRBV5-1 and TRBJ2-1): KAGVTQTPRYLIKTRGQQVTLSCSPISGHRSVSWYQQTPGQGLQFLFEYFSETQRNKGNFPGRFSGRQFSNSRSEMNVSTLELGDSALYLCASKSGQVYNEQFFGPGTRLTVL.

The chain uses TRBV6-1 and TRBJ1-1, with 9 bases identical to TRBD1. V lost 5 bases and J lost 4; bases outside the gene matches: 5. This CDR3 has 14 amino acids. Germline V gene sequence: CDR1 MNHNS, CDR2 SASEGT. The CDR3 here is CASSRDRVSTEAFF. As DNA, the CDR3 is TGTGCCAGCAGTAGGGACAGGGTCTCCACTGAAGCTTTCTTT.

The V call is TRBV29-1, the J call TRBJ2-5; the D is unclear. The CDR3 runs 12 residues. Germline CDR1 reads SQVTM; CDR2 reads ANQGSEA. V lost 6 bases and J 3 bases, leaving 11 bases between the germline ends. The CDR3 nucleotides read TGCAGCGTCGCGATCGGCGAAGAGACCCAGTACTTC. Translation gives CSVAIGEETQYF.

This clone was seen once. The genes are TRBV6-6 and TRBJ1-1; weak D call: TRBD1 (5 bases). This CDR3 is built from 12 residues. V lost 4 bases and J lost 5, with 8 bases in between. Germline V gene sequence: CDR1 MNHNY, CDR2 SVGAGI (reference sequence). The CDR3 DNA sequence: TGTGCCAGCAGTTTGGGGACTACTGAAGCTTTCTTT. Amino acids: CASSLGTTEAFF.

In this sample, this clone turned up once. V is TRBV15 and J is TRBJ2-7; D possibly corresponds to TRBD2 (6 bases). Trimming shortened V by 5 bases and J by 0 bases, and 17 bases separated the two germline ends. The CDR3 is 16 residues long. Germline loops: CDR1 LNHNV, CDR2 YYDKDF (reference sequence). CDR3 sequence: CATSAGTPRSSYEQYF. Written as DNA, the CDR3 is TGTGCCACCAGCGCGGGGACGCCAAGGAGCTCCTACGAGCAGTACTTC.

This clone was detected once. The genes are TRBV20-1 and TRBJ1-3; D unresolved. Per the germline V gene, CDR1 is DFQATT and CDR2 is SNEGSKA (reference sequence). Deletions cut 1 base from V and 8 bases from J, with 6 bases between. The CDR3 is 11 residues long. CDR3 DNA sequence: TGCAGTGCTAGAGGTCCTGACACCATATATTTT. This codes for CSARGPDTIYF.

CDR3 sequence reads: CASSPPNPNTIYF. CDR3 DNA: TGTGCCAGCAGCCCTCCGAACCCGAACACCATATATTTT. The chain is built from TRBV11-2 and TRBJ1-3; D is unresolved. The germline V gene encodes CDR1 SGHAT and CDR2 FQNNGV. V was trimmed by 5 bases and J by 7 bases, leaving 12 bases between them. The CDR3 has 13 amino acids.

V gene TRBV28 combines with J gene TRBJ2-3; D is perhaps TRBD2 (5 bases). Germline V gives CDR1 MDHEN, CDR2 SYDVKM. CDR3 length: 16 amino acids. The germline V and J ends were trimmed by 5 bases and 0 bases, with 15 bases remaining between them. CDR3 DNA: TGTGCCAGCAGTCTAAGAGGACGGACTAGCACAGATACGCAGTATTTT. It specifies CASSLRGRTSTDTQYF. Drawing the rest from reference TRBV28 and TRBJ2-3, the complete variable domain is DVKVTQSSRYLVKRTGEKVFLECVQDMDHENMFWYRQDPGLGLRLIYFSYDVKMKEKGDIPEGYSVSREKKERFSLILESASTNQTSMYLCASSLRGRTSTDTQYFGPGTRLTVL.

The V gene is TRBV7-9, the J gene TRBJ2-3; 9 positions agree with TRBD2. This CDR3 region has 14 residues. The J segment lost 6 bases and the V segment lost 6 bases, leaving 7 bases of the junction unmatched. The germline gives CDR1 SEHNR, CDR2 FQNEAQ (reference sequence). CDR3 coding DNA: TGTGCCAGCAGTTTTAGCGGGAGTACCGATACGCAGTATTTT. Translated, it gives CASSFSGSTDTQYF. The whole variable domain, filled in from reference TRBV7-9 and TRBJ2-3, reads DTGVSQNPRHKITKRGQNVTFRCDPISEHNRLYWYRQTLGQGPEFLTYFQNEAQLEKSRLLSDRFSAERPKGSFSTLEIQRTEQGDSAMYLCASSFSGSTDTQYFGPGTRLTVL.

The chain uses TRBV6-6 and TRBJ2-7; the D is unclear. Looked up from germline, CDR1 is MNHNY and CDR2 is SVGAGI (reference sequence). The CDR3 runs to 14 residues. The V and J ends lost 4 bases and 2 bases respectively, with 12 bases between them. CDR3 sequence (DNA): TGTGCCAGCAGTTCCCCGACCAATACCTACGAGCAGTACTTC. Encoded protein: CASSSPTNTYEQYF.

The chain links TRBV5-1 to TRBJ2-1; possibly TRBD2 for D (6 bases). The V gene's germline CDR1 is SGHRS and CDR2 YFSETQ. The ends were cut back, 2 bases at V and 0 bases at J, with 12 bases in the middle. The CDR3 totals 16 residues. The CDR3 DNA reads TGCGCCAGCAGCTTTTACGCGGGGAGCTCCTACAATGAGCAGTTCTTC. Amino acid sequence: CASSFYAGSSYNEQFF.

The chain combines TRBV5-4 with TRBJ2-7; 15 bases map to TRBD2. This CDR3 has 17 amino acids. J gave up 4 bases and V 5 bases, and 10 bases lay outside the gene matches. Germline CDR1 and CDR2: SGHNT and YYREEE (reference sequence). The CDR3 nucleotides read TGTGCCAGCAGTAGAGGACTAGCGGGAGGGCCGGGGTACGAGCAGTACTTC. Protein product: CASSRGLAGGPGYEQYF. The variable domain in full, with the rest retrieved from reference TRBV5-4 and TRBJ2-7, is ETGVTQSPTHLIKTRGQQVTLRCSSQSGHNTVSWYQQALGQGPQFIFQYYREEENGRGNFPPRFSGLQFPNYSSELNVNALELDDSALYLCASSRGLAGGPGYEQYFGPGTRLTVT.

The chain uses TRBV2 and TRBJ2-2; 7 nucleotides align to TRBD2. The J segment lost 2 bases and the V segment lost 8 bases, leaving 8 bases of the junction unmatched. CDR3 size: 15 residues. The germline V gene encodes CDR1 SNHLY and CDR2 FYNNEI. The CDR3 here is CASVRETANTGELFF. Written as DNA, the CDR3 is TGTGCCAGCGTGCGGGAGACGGCAAACACCGGGGAGCTGTTTTTT.

This chain uses TRBV6-5 with TRBJ1-2, with D perhaps TRBD1 (5 bases). The CDR3 is 16 amino acids. Germline lookup yields CDR1 MNHEY and CDR2 SVGAGI. V was clipped by 2 bases and J by 2 bases, with 15 bases between them. Here the CDR3 DNA reads TGTGCCAGCAGTTACGGGGCGTCTGCGGGGAACTATGGCTACACCTTC. Amino acid sequence: CASSYGASAGNYGYTF.